Listed here are 23 T cell receptor beta chains from one sample, sequenced in a study of OX40 agonist ivuxolimab in advanced cancers. The data were produced by immunoSEQ multiplex PCR, yet TCRdb's version contains in-frame clones alone and is incomplete. The sample carries roughly 36,000 clones, 65% to 85% recorded once. The source was CD4+ or CD8+ T cells sorted from blood, collected in a trial of the OX40 agonist ivuxolimab. The origin of the receptors is an adult with an advanced solid tumor such as melanoma, head and neck, liver or kidney cancer.

V and J are TRBV5-8 and TRBJ2-7; D is undetermined. Trimming removed 0 bases from V and 3 bases from J, with 16 bases in between. CDR3 length: 16 amino acids. The germline CDR1 and CDR2 sequences are SGHTS and YDEGEE. Written as DNA, the CDR3 is TGTGCCAGCAGCTTGGCGAGGTACATAACCCACTACGAGCAGTACTTC. Translating gives CASSLARYITHYEQYF.

The chain has TRBV9 and TRBJ2-3, with 7 bases lining up with TRBD2. The CDR3 has 17 amino acids. Germline values: CDR1 SGDLS, CDR2 YYNGEE. V was clipped by 1 base and J by 0 bases; unmatched bases: 8. This CDR3 reads CASSVRGISGSTDTQYF. DNA for the CDR3: TGTGCCAGCAGCGTAAGGGGAATTAGCGGGAGCACAGATACGCAGTATTTT.

The gene calls are TRBV6-5 and TRBJ1-2, with a possible D match to TRBD1 (5 bases). V was clipped by 6 bases and J by 3 bases, with 11 bases between them. This CDR3 is built from 13 residues. Germline assignment: CDR1 MNHEY and CDR2 SVGAGI. The CDR3 reads CASRKTGYYGYTF. DNA of the CDR3: TGTGCCAGCAGAAAAACAGGATACTATGGCTACACCTTC.

The chain's CDR3 is CASSLGGNYGYTF. The CDR3, as DNA: TGTGCCAGCAGCCTTGGAGGTAACTATGGCTACACCTTC. The chain combines TRBV11-2 with TRBJ1-2, with D hard to call. The CDR3 contains 13 residues. V was pared by 5 bases and J by 1 base, with 8 bases between. Germline V gives CDR1 SGHAT, CDR2 FQNNGV.

The chain is built from TRBV29-1 and TRBJ2-1; TRBD1 agrees at 8 bases. V dropped 6 bases and J dropped 8; count of bases not matched to a gene: 12. The V gene's germline CDR1 is SQVTM and CDR2 ANQGSEA. This CDR3 has 14 amino acids. The CDR3 DNA sequence: TGCAGCGTCGACCCAGGACAGGGTTTTGATGAGCAGTTCTTC. This codes for CSVDPGQGFDEQFF.

This chain links TRBV7-9 with TRBJ1-5, with a weak D call TRBD1 (5 bases). The V end was cut by 5 bases, the J end by 6 bases, with 8 bases between. Germline V gene data show CDR1 as SEHNR and CDR2 as FQNEAQ (reference sequence). The CDR3 contains 12 residues. CDR3 nucleotide sequence: TGTGCCAGCAGCAATCAGGGTCAGCCCCAGCATTTT. This translates into CASSNQGQPQHF.

This clone occurred once. The V gene is TRBV19, the J gene TRBJ2-2; 10 bases align to TRBD2. CDR1 LNHDA and CDR2 SQIVND come from the germline V gene (reference sequence). V shed 7 bases, J shed 3 bases, and the junction held 2 bases outside the gene matches. The CDR3 consists of 14 residues. The CDR3 region is CASKGTSDTGELFF. In DNA, the CDR3 is TGTGCCAGTAAGGGGACTAGCGACACCGGGGAGCTGTTTTTT.

This clone was detected once. The chain carries TRBV6-5 and TRBJ1-2; 7 bases are shared with TRBD1. Germline values: CDR1 MNHEY, CDR2 SVGAGI. The CDR3 is 16 residues long. V trimming: 2 bases; J trimming: 0 bases; junction bases outside the gene matches: 6. CDR3 DNA: TGTGCCAGCAGTTACAGCACAGGGGTAGCTAACTATGGCTACACCTTC. As protein: CASSYSTGVANYGYTF.

The rearrangement links TRBV11-3 to TRBJ2-3, with D perhaps given as TRBD1 or TRBD2 (5 bases each). CDR3 length: 15 residues. Germline V gene sequence: CDR1 SGHNT, CDR2 YENEEA. The germline V and J ends were trimmed by 5 bases and 5 bases, with 17 bases remaining between them. CDR3 DNA: TGTGCCAGCAGCAACGGGGCCGGGGATCAAGATACGCAGTATTTT. It translates to CASSNGAGDQDTQYF.

The genes are TRBV29-1 and TRBJ2-1, with TRBD1 identical over 7 bases. The germline CDR1 and CDR2 sequences are SQVTM and ANQGSEA. V lost 0 bases, J lost 0 bases, and 8 bases stayed unmatched. The CDR3 has 17 amino acids. CDR3 sequence reads: CSVEDLRGWSSYNEQFF. For the CDR3, the DNA is TGCAGCGTTGAAGATCTCAGGGGGTGGAGCTCCTACAATGAGCAGTTCTTC.

The chain carries TRBV7-8 and TRBJ2-2; tentatively, D is TRBD1 (5 bases). The germline V gene has CDR1 SGHVS and CDR2 FQNEAQ. Trimming took 2 bases from V and 8 from J, leaving 15 bases between them. This CDR3 has 15 amino acids. CDR3: CASSLQGSSLGELFF. CDR3 nucleotides: TGTGCCAGCAGCTTACAGGGTTCGTCGTTAGGGGAGCTGTTTTTT.

In its sample, this clone was seen once. J is TRBJ1-5 and V is TRBV28; D gene uncertain. The V end was cut by 3 bases, the J end by 2 bases, with 8 bases between. From germline, CDR1 is MDHEN and CDR2 SYDVKM. The CDR3 is 14 amino acids. The CDR3: CASSFDPGNQPQHF. CDR3 in DNA: TGTGCCAGCAGTTTCGATCCGGGCAATCAGCCCCAGCATTTT.

The chain employs TRBV4-1 and TRBJ1-6; D unresolved. The CDR3 covers 16 residues. Trimming stripped 2 bases from V and 3 bases from J, with 11 bases between. CDR1 MGHRA and CDR2 YSYEKL come from the germline V gene. The CDR3 here is CASSQPGRDYNSPLHF. The CDR3 nucleotides are TGCGCCAGCAGCCAACCCGGACGGGACTATAATTCACCCCTCCACTTT.

This clone occurred a few times. This chain connects TRBV9 to TRBJ2-1; TRBD1 matches at 7 bases. In germline, CDR1 is SGDLS, CDR2 YYNGEE. V lost 6 bases, J lost 4 bases, and 7 bases stayed unmatched. The CDR3 spans 14 residues. The CDR3 reads CASTPDRTYNEQFF. The CDR3, as DNA: TGTGCCAGCACCCCGGACAGGACATACAATGAGCAGTTCTTC.

The chain uses TRBV14 and TRBJ2-3, with a weak D call TRBD1 (6 bases). Germline CDR1 reads SGHDN; CDR2 reads FVKESK. V was pared by 0 bases and J by 3 bases, with 10 bases between. CDR3 length equals 15 residues. Here the CDR3 DNA reads TGTGCCAGCAGCCAAGATACAGGGAAGACAGATACGCAGTATTTT. It codes for CASSQDTGKTDTQYF.

CDR3 DNA: TGTGCCAGCAGGCTAGCGGAGAACACCGGGGAGCTGTTTTTT. This sequence encodes CASRLAENTGELFF. The rearrangement joins TRBV6-1 to TRBJ2-2; the match to TRBD2 covers 7 bases. This CDR3 is 14 amino acids long. CDR1 and CDR2 from the germline V gene are MNHNS and SASEGT. The junction had 2 bases not matched to a gene; V was cut back by 6 bases and J by 1 base.

The rearrangement uses TRBV5-1 and TRBJ1-5; 7 nucleotides line up with TRBD1. This CDR3 has 15 amino acids. V was clipped by 0 bases and J by 6 bases; unmatched bases: 6. Germline V CDR1 and CDR2: SGHRS, YFSETQ. The CDR3 DNA follows: TGCGCCAGCAGCTTGGGGGCAGGGGGGGTTCAGCCCCAGCATTTT. Translation: CASSLGAGGVQPQHF.

This chain joins TRBV5-6 and TRBJ2-7, with TRBD2 matching over 8 bases. Germline-derived CDR1 and CDR2 are SGHDT and YYEEEE. The CDR3 spans 15 residues. Germline trimming cut 4 bases from V and 2 bases from J; bases unmatched to any gene: 8. CDR3 sequence reads: CASSSERESPYEQYF. The CDR3 bases are TGTGCCAGCAGCAGCGAGCGGGAGTCGCCCTACGAGCAGTACTTC.

The chain couples TRBV19 to TRBJ1-5; TRBD1 agrees at 11 bases. This CDR3 region has 17 residues. V lost 2 bases, J lost 6 bases, and 9 bases stayed unmatched. Germline V gene data show CDR1 as LNHDA and CDR2 as SQIVND (reference sequence). For the CDR3, the DNA is TGTGCCAGTAGTATAACTCCCGGGACAGGGGGTTTTCAGCCCCAGCATTTT. Translation gives CASSITPGTGGFQPQHF.

The rearrangement joins TRBV30 to TRBJ1-1; TRBD1 might be the D (6 bases). This CDR3 spans 13 amino acids. Between the trimmed V and J ends, which lost 5 bases and 4 bases, there was a span of 14 bases. Germline V lookup: CDR1 GTSNPN, CDR2 SVGIG (reference sequence). The CDR3 protein is CAWVWGRGTEAFF. The CDR3 bases are TGTGCCTGGGTGTGGGGGCGGGGCACTGAAGCTTTCTTT.

The chain employs TRBV7-2 and TRBJ2-7, with 13 bases identical to TRBD2. Per the germline V gene, CDR1 is SGHTA and CDR2 is FQGNSA. The CDR3 runs 17 residues. The ends lost 5 bases at V and 2 bases at J; junction bases unmatched: 9. In DNA form, the CDR3 reads TGTGCCAGCAGCCCCCAAGGACTAGCGGGGGACCCCTACGAGCAGTACTTC. Translating gives CASSPQGLAGDPYEQYF.

This rearrangement joins TRBV11-1 to TRBJ2-5; 10 nucleotides agree with TRBD2. Germline CDR1 reads SGHAT; CDR2 reads FQDESV (reference sequence). The CDR3 sequence is 18 residues long. Trimming took 5 bases from V and 4 from J; bases not matched to a gene: 16. This chain's CDR3 is CASSAQKGLANSRETQYF. In DNA form, the CDR3 reads TGTGCCAGCAGCGCCCAGAAGGGACTAGCGAATTCCCGAGAGACCCAGTACTTC.

This chain joins TRBV28 and TRBJ1-4, with TRBD1 matching 8 bases. The V segment lost 6 bases and the J segment 6 bases; nucleotides outside the gene matches: 3. The CDR3 totals 13 residues. CDR1 and CDR2 (germline): MDHEN, SYDVKM. The CDR3 nucleotides are TGTGCCAGCAGCAGGGGGCGGGATGAAAAACTGTTTTTT. This encodes CASSRGRDEKLFF.